This TCR beta chain derives from a study of response to subunit inactivated influenza vaccine. Overall study results and limits: The authors proposed limited new T cell recruitment per seasonal influenza vaccination.

TCRdb passed the RT-PCR reads through MiXCR, listing each CDR3 protein once. The table lists some 800,000 distinct CDR3 sequences, roughly 20% of them singletons. Germline lookup yields CDR1 SGHTA and CDR2 FQGNSA. V was pared by 5 bases and J by 4 bases, with 7 bases of the junction left unmatched. CDR3 length: 14 amino acids. This clonotype was recorded a few times. Its antigen is not known. Sequenced material: PBMCs from blood, taken 4 to 6 days after vaccination. The chain joins TRBV7-2 to TRBJ2-7; the match to TRBD1 covers 8 bases. The sequence was collected from a man aged 50-60 years who received an inactivated influenza vaccine. In DNA form, the CDR3 reads TGTGCCAGCAGCCCGACAGGGGATGTGTACGAGCAGTACTTC. Translating it yields CASSPTGDVYEQYF.